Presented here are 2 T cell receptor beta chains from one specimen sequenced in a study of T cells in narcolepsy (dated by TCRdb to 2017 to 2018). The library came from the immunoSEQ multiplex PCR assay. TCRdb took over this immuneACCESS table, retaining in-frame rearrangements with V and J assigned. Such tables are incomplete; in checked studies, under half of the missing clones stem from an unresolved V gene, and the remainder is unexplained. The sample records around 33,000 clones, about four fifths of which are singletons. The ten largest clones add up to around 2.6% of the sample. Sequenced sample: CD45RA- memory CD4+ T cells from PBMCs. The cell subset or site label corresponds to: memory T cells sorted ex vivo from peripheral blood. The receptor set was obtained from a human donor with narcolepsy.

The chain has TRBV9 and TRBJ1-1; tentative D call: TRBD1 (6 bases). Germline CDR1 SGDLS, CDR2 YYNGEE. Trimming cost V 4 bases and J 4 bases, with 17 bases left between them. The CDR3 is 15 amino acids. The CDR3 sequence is CASSPVRGAVTEAFF. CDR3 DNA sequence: TGTGCCAGCAGCCCAGTGAGGGGGGCGGTCACTGAAGCTTTCTTT. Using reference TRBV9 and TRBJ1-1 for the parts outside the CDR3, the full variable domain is DSGVTQTPKHLITATGQRVTLRCSPRSGDLSVYWYQQSLDQGLQFLIQYYNGEERAKGNILERFSAQQFPDLHSELNLSSLELGDSALYFCASSPVRGAVTEAFFGQGTRLTVV.

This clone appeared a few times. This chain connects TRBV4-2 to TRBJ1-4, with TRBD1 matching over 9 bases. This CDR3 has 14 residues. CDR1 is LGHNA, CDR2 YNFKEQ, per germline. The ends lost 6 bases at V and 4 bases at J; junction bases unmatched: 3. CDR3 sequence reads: CASRPGQGNEKLFF. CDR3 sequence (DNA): TGTGCCAGCAGGCCGGGACAGGGTAATGAAAAACTGTTTTTT.